This T cell receptor beta chain was retrieved from a study of blood T cells in healthy people across ages. There are a few counts of this clonotype. Its antigen is unknown. A junction end diverges from the germline sequence, so it may reflect a read error. General study findings and limits: In these data, TCR beta diversity tracked strongly with naive T cell percentage.

From germline, CDR1 is MNHEY and CDR2 SMNVEV (reference sequence). The length of the CDR3 is 12 residues. The use of a sample-barcoded 5' primer and a J-beta primer mix characterized a second PCR of roughly 6 to 11 cycles. Via MiXCR, TCRdb re-called the 5' RACE reads, giving one row per CDR3 protein. The repertoire holds some 900,000 distinct CDR3 sequences, about 44% seen once, with roughly 12% in the top ten. This chain uses TRBV27 with TRBJ2-3; D remains unclear. Material: blood. The TCR comes from a man aged 30 to 45 in good health. The CDR3 DNA reads TGTGCCAGCAACCTGAGCACAGATACGCGGTATTTT. Protein product: CASNLSTDTRYF.